This T cell receptor (beta chain) was sequenced during a study of blood T cell repertoires in COVID-19 (dated by TCRdb to about 2020). Background on the whole study: Samples from collaborators originated in the United States, Italy and Spain and spanned both the acute and convalescent phases of COVID-19. A de-identified subject ID, COVID-19 status, age in years and sex were almost always included in the sample metadata. A freely available public database, intended as a resource for researchers studying the immune response to SARS-CoV-2, is where the repertoires were released. Subjects who had been exposed to COVID-19, were actively infected with it, or had recovered from it provided the deeply sampled blood TCRbeta repertoires that made up the dataset. Where available, HLA class I and class II types were taken from metadata supplied by the sample provider and were not determined by assay-based typing. Samples were obtained from the ongoing ImmuneRACE study (first 160 participants) and from over a thousand subjects provided by 6 global collaborators. The prospective study material was composed of cDNA or gDNA derived from T cells, B-cell-depleted T cells, or PBMCs. Paper-wide results and their limitations: The amount of clinical and demographic metadata varied by source and participant and was provided uncurated.

One collaborating source in Seattle enrolled patients during active infection and followed them longitudinally through the course of disease. Whole blood was collected in K2EDTA tubes by collaborating institutions according to the institutions' own protocols. For TCRbeta analysis, collaborator samples were shipped as frozen whole blood, as isolated PBMCs, or as DNA extracted from either sample type. As concerns this clone: It has no known antigen specificity. No much larger clonotype is one base removed from it; base qualities were not supplied.

TCRbeta CDR3 regions were amplified from genomic DNA by means of the immunoSEQ Assay, a bias-controlled multiplex PCR. The authors processed their data as follows. The number of nucleated cells in each sample was estimated by amplification of reference gene primers within the assay. To quantify the absolute abundance of each unique TCRbeta CDR3 rearrangement, sequence reads were collapsed and filtered. For each sample, productive Simpson clonality was calculated as the square root of Simpson's diversity index over productive rearrangements. In TCRdb, the immuneACCESS table is reduced to in-frame sequences with V and J assigned. These tables do not hold every clone; where another copy was compared, an unresolved V gene accounts for under half, and the others remain unexplained. V, J and clone size reflect that table, while D and trimming were determined from the DNA. The sample table records 220,000 or so clones; 86% of these occur just once. The top ten constitute roughly 10% of the sample.

Via the germline V gene, CDR1 is SGHVS and CDR2 FQNEAQ. Including cysteine and phenylalanine, the CDR3 has 15 amino acids. Of all the DNA, just the CDR3 is kept, 45 bases in frame from base 1. The V end gives up 2 bases and the J end 8 bases, leaving 5 bases in the junction not matched to a gene. Sequencing was done on a sample of peripheral blood. Here the chain combines TRBV7-8 and TRBJ1-6; 8 central nucleotides agree with TRBD1. The sequence came from a woman aged 50 to 60 with COVID-19, enrolled during active disease. The CDR3 loop reads CASSLQTGEYSPLHF. The DNA sequence reads TGTGCCAGCAGCTTACAGACAGGGGAATATTCACCCCTCCACTTT.